These 7 T cell receptor beta chains originate from one sample sequenced in a study of blood T cells in healthy people across ages. Through a sample-barcoded 5' primer and a J-beta primer mix, a second PCR was run for roughly 6 to 12 cycles. TCRdb fed the 5' RACE reads into MiXCR, producing one record per CDR3 protein. The sample has 1.8 million or so distinct CDR3 sequences, around 42% seen once. Sequences were obtained from blood. The receptor set was obtained from a human donor in good health.

This clonotype was picked up a small number of times. V usage is TRBV4-1 and J usage is TRBJ1-2; 10 bases fit TRBD1. This CDR3 is built from 15 residues. Germline assignment: CDR1 MGHRA and CDR2 YSYEKL. The trim removed 1 base at V and 6 bases at J, leaving 5 bases unmatched. CDR3 protein: CASSQGQGARDGYTF. The CDR3 DNA reads TGCGCCAGCAGCCAAGGACAGGGGGCTCGAGATGGCTACACCTTC.

This sequence joins TRBV5-1 and TRBJ1-1; D gene unclear. Deletions cut 3 bases from V and 4 bases from J, with 10 bases between. The CDR3 runs 13 residues. In germline, CDR1 is SGHRS, CDR2 YFSETQ. The CDR3 DNA follows: TGCGCCAGCAGCTGGTTGGACGCCACTGAAGCTTTCTTT. The encoded protein is CASSWLDATEAFF.

V and J are TRBV7-8 and TRBJ2-4, with 7 bases fitting TRBD1. Germline loops: CDR1 SGHVS, CDR2 FQNEAQ. With V trimmed by 5 bases and J by 13 bases, 11 bases remained unmatched. This CDR3 region has 13 residues. This chain's CDR3 is CASSADRDDEQYF. The CDR3 DNA reads TGTGCCAGCAGCGCTGACAGGGATGATGAGCAGTACTTC. Full variable domain (remainder filled in from reference TRBV7-8 and TRBJ2-4): GAGVSQSPRYKVAKRGQDVALRCDPISGHVSLFWYQQALGQGPEFLTYFQNEAQLDKSGLPSDRFFAERPEGSVSTLKIQRTQQEDSAVYLCASSADRDDEQYFGAGTRLSVL.

V usage is TRBV20-1 and J usage is TRBJ2-5, with D possibly matching TRBD1 (6 bases). The CDR3 consists of 17 residues. Trimming stripped 4 bases from V and 4 bases from J, with 25 bases between. Germline CDR1 and CDR2: DFQATT and SNEGSKA (reference sequence). The CDR3 reads CSATPTHRDKQGETQYF. The CDR3 nucleotides read TGCAGTGCTACACCTACTCACCGGGACAAACAGGGAGAGACCCAGTACTTC.

V and J are TRBV24-1 and TRBJ2-1, with D possibly called TRBD1 or TRBD2 (5 bases each). Trimming took 4 bases from V and 2 from J, leaving 14 bases between them. CDR3 length: 16 amino acids. Germline assignment: CDR1 KGHDR and CDR2 SFDVKD. CDR3 in DNA: TGTGCCACCAGTGACCTCGGGACCGGAGCCTACAATGAGCAGTTCTTC. Its translation: CATSDLGTGAYNEQFF.

The CDR3, as DNA: TGCAGTGCTTGGGACAGGGGTAACTATGGCTACACCTTC. Protein sequence: CSAWDRGNYGYTF. This chain joins TRBV20-1 and TRBJ1-2; 10 bases align to TRBD1. V trimming: 5 bases; J trimming: 1 base; junction bases outside the gene matches: 1. Per germline, CDR1 DFQATT and CDR2 SNEGSKA (reference sequence). This CDR3 comprises 13 residues.

In its sample, this clonotype was seen a few times. This chain uses TRBV20-1 with TRBJ1-6, with a possible D match to TRBD1 (5 bases). The CDR3 covers 14 residues. The V end was cut by 2 bases, the J end by 5 bases, with 10 bases between. Per the germline V gene, CDR1 is DFQATT and CDR2 is SNEGSKA (reference sequence). The CDR3 DNA reads as TGCAGTGCTAGATCAGGGTGGGATAATTCACCCCTCCACTTT. Amino acids: CSARSGWDNSPLHF.